This T cell receptor (beta chain) was identified in a study of molecular identifiers for immune sequencing clone quantification. Sorted naive CD8 T cells were those defined as CD8+CD4-CCR7+CD45RA+. Study observations and caveats: Clonotypes surpassing 20 RNA copies contained over 99% of effector molecules, versus under 1% in naive cells. Sizes of clones that are highly expanded could be underestimated (if identical TCR molecules share a barcode).

This clonotype was seen ten or more times. What it binds is not known. TCRdb reprocessed the PCR reads via MiXCR and lists one record per CDR3 protein. The sample holds some 320,000 distinct CDR3 sequences; 20% to 25% are singletons and the top ten take approximately 0.83%. This CDR3 has 15 amino acids. Per the germline V gene, CDR1 is SGHVS and CDR2 is FNYEAQ. Trimming cost V 5 bases and J 1 base; bases outside gene matches: 6. This receptor was identified in a human donor in good health. Some libraries in this study had Jurkat cell RNA spiked in. The V gene is TRBV7-6, the J gene TRBJ1-1; TRBD1 matches 8 bases. Sequenced: naive CD8+ T cells from blood, with Jurkat cell RNA spiked in. Subset given: FACS-sorted CD8+CD4-CCR7+CD45RA+ naive T cells. CDR3 coding DNA: TGTGCCAGCAGCCACGGACAGGGTCGGAACACTGAAGCTTTCTTT. Its protein is CASSHGQGRNTEAFF.